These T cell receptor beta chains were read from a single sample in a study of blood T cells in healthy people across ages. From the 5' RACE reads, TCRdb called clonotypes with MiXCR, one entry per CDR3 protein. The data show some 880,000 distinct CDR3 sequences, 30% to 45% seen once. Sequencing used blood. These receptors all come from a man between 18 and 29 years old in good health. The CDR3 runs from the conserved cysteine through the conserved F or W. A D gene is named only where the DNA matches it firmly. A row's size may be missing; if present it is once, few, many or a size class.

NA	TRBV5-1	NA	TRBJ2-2	CASSLRGAKTGNTGELFF	TGCGCCAGCAGCTTGCGGGGAGCCAAAACGGGTAACACCGGGGAGCTGTTTTTT
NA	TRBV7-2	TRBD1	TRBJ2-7	CASTTAGGISYEQYF	TGTGCCAGCACCACGGCAGGGGGTATCTCCTACGAGCAGTACTTC
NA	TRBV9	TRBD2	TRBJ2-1	CASSVTRAGGHEQFF	TGTGCCAGCAGCGTCACACGAGCGGGGGGCCATGAGCAGTTCTTC
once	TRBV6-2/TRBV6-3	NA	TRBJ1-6	CASSYSVGQGAKNSPPHF	NA
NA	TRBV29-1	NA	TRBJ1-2	CSVPLRGSGGGYTF	TGCAGCGTACCATTAAGGGGGAGTGGGGGTGGCTACACCTTC
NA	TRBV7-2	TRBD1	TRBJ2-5	CASSSRRGDRVDEQYF	TGTGCCAGCAGCTCAAGAAGGGGGGACAGGGTAGATGAGCAGTACTTC
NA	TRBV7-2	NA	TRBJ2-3	CASSPVGGRTDTQYF	TGTGCCAGCAGCCCAGTTGGGGGGCGCACAGATACGCAGTATTTT
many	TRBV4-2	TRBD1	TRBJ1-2	CASSPELLTGGGYTF	TGTGCCAGCAGCCCGGAACTTTTGACAGGGGGCGGCTACACCTTC
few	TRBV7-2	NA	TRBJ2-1	CASSSQGQQETQFF	TGTGCCAGCAGCTCGCAGGGTCAACAAGAGACCCAGTTCTTC
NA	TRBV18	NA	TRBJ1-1	CASSQLGEEPEAFF	TGTGCCAGCTCCCAATTAGGGGAAGAGCCTGAAGCTTTCTTT
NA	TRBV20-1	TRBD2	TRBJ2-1	CSASARGEGEQFF	TGCAGTGCTAGTGCTCGGGGGGAGGGTGAGCAGTTCTTC
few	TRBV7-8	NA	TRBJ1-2	CASSQGGWDFGGYTF	TGTGCCAGCAGCCAAGGGGGTTGGGATTTCGGTGGCTACACCTTC
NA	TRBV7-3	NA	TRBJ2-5	CASSFAGENEQYF	TGTGCCAGCAGCTTTGCAGGGGAAAATGAGCAGTACTTC
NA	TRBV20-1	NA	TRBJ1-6	CSARSGPINSPLHF	TGCAGTGCTAGATCCGGGCCAATCAATTCACCCCTCCACTTT
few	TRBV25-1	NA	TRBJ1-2	CASSVYELRGDYGYTF	TGTGCCAGCAGTGTTTACGAATTAAGAGGAGACTATGGCTACACCTTC
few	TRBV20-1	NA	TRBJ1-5	CSARGPTDSNQPQHF	TGCAGTGCTAGAGGGCCAACCGACAGCAATCAGCCCCAGCATTTT
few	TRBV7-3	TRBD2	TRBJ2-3	CASSLTGGARDTQYF	TGTGCCAGCAGCTTAACCGGGGGGGCCAGAGATACGCAGTATTTT
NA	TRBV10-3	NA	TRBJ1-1	CAISNPGDRAEAFF	TGTGCCATCAGCAACCCAGGGGATCGGGCTGAAGCTTTCTTT
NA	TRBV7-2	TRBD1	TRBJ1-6	CASSLSSTGGTSNSPLHF	TGTGCCAGCAGCCTATCATCGACAGGGGGCACATCGAATTCACCCCTCCACTTT
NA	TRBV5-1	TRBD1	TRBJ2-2	CASSLYRDSPFVNTGELFF	TGCGCCAGCAGCCTTTACCGGGACAGCCCGTTTGTGAACACCGGGGAGCTGTTTTTT
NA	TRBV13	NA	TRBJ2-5	CASSILQETQSF	TGTGCCAGCAGCATCCTCCAAGAGACCCAGTCCTTC
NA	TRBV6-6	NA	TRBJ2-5	CASSSGQGKYF	TGTGCCAGCAGTTCCGGACAAGGCAAGTACTTC
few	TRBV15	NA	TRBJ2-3	CATSRDLTDTQYF	TGTGCCACCAGCAGAGATTTAACAGATACGCAGTATTTT
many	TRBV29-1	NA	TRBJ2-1	CSVPPSPDSGGNQFF	TGCAGCGTTCCCCCCAGCCCCGACAGTGGGGGGAACCAGTTCTTC
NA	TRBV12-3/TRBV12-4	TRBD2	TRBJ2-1	CASSSRTSGVVYNEQFF	TGTGCCAGCAGTTCAAGGACTAGCGGGGTGGTGTACAATGAGCAGTTCTTC
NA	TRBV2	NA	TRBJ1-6	CASTNKDLPLHF	TGTGCCAGCACCAACAAGGATTTACCCCTCCACTTT
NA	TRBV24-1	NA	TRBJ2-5	CATSDPKGGETQYF	TGTGCCACCAGTGACCCCAAGGGGGGGGAGACCCAGTACTTC
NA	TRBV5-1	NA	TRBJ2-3	CASSLSKGTQYF	TGCGCCAGCAGCTTGTCCAAGGGTACGCAGTATTTT